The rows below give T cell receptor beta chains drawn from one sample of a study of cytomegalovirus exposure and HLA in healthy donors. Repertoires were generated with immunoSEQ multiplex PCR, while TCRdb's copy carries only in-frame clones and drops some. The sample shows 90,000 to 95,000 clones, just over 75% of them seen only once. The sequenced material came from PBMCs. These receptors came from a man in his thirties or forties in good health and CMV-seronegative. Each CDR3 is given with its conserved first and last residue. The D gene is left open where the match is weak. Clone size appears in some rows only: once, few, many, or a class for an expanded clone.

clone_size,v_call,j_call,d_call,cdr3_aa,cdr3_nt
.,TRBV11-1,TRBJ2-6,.,CASSPGAGANVLTF,TGTGCCAGCAGCCCAGGGGCTGGGGCCAACGTCCTGACTTTC
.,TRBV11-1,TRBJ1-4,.,CASSSPDEKLFF,TGTGCCAGCAGCTCCCCAGATGAAAAACTGTTTTTT
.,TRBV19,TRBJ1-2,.,CASSTGTNNYGYTF,TGTGCCAGTAGTACCGGGACAAATAACTATGGCTACACCTTC
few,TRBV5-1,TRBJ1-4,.,CASSLGGYAANEKLFF,TGCGCCAGCAGCTTGGGAGGTTACGCGGCTAATGAAAAACTGTTTTTT
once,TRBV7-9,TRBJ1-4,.,CASSPARGKNEKLFF,TGTGCCAGCAGCCCCGCCAGGGGTAAAAATGAAAAACTGTTTTTT
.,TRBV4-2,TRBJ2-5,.,CASSQDGQNQETQYF,TGTGCCAGCAGCCAAGACGGACAGAATCAAGAGACCCAGTACTTC
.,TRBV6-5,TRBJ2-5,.,CASSLLGGQETQYF,TGTGCCAGCAGCCTATTGGGGGGCCAAGAGACCCAGTACTTC
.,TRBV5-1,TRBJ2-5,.,CASSGGGAAQETQYF,TGCGCCAGCTCTGGAGGGGGGGCGGCCCAAGAGACCCAGTACTTC
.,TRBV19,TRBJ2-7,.,CASSIGRSYEQYF,TGTGCCAGTAGTATAGGGCGGTCCTACGAGCAGTACTTC
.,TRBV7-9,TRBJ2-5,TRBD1,CASSSVTGVSLQETQYF,TGTGCCAGCAGCTCGGTGACAGGGGTTAGTCTACAAGAGACCCAGTACTTC
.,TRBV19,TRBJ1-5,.,CASSIDYLVEAQHF,TGTGCCAGTAGTATAGATTATTTGGTAGAGGCCCAGCATTTT
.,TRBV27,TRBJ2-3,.,CASSFFLAGTDTQYF,TGTGCCAGCAGTTTCTTCCTAGCTGGGACAGATACGCAGTATTTT
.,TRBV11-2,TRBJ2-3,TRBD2,CASSRTRDGTQYF,TGTGCCAGCAGCCGGACTAGGGACGGTACGCAGTATTTT
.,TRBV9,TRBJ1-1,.,CASSVVVGYTEAFF,TGTGCCAGCAGCGTAGTTGTCGGGTACACTGAAGCTTTCTTT
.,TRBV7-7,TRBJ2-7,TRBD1,CASSLIAGGEQYF,TGTGCCAGCAGCTTAATAGCAGGGGGTGAGCAGTACTTC
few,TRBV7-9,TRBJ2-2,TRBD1,CASRRQGTRDGELFF,TGTGCCAGCAGACGACAGGGGACTCGTGACGGGGAGCTGTTTTTT
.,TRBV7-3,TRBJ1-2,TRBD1,CASSSTRDRAYDGYTF,TGTGCCAGCAGCTCAACGCGGGACAGGGCGTATGATGGCTACACCTTC
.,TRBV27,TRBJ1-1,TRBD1,CASSLSRDRNTEAFF,TGTGCCAGCAGTTTATCTCGGGACAGGAACACTGAAGCTTTCTTT
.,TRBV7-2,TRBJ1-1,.,CASSWDIIMNTEAFF,TGTGCCAGCAGCTGGGACATCATCATGAACACTGAAGCTTTCTTT
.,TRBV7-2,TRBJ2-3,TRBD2,CASSFFGGGEDTQYF,TGTGCCAGCAGCTTTTTTGGCGGGGGGGAAGATACGCAGTATTTT
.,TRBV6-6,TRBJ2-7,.,CASRRDRNTGSYEQYF,TGTGCCAGCAGACGGGATCGGAATACGGGCTCCTACGAGCAGTACTTC
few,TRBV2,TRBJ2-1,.,CASSEKGVDEQFF,TGTGCCAGCAGTGAGAAAGGGGTGGATGAGCAGTTCTTC
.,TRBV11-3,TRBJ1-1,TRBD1,CASSLGSGTGGLGTEAFF,TGTGCCAGCAGCTTGGGGTCTGGGACAGGGGGCTTAGGGACTGAAGCTTTCTTT
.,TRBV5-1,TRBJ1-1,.,CASRSRGGETEAFF,TGCGCCAGCAGGTCGAGAGGGGGGGAGACTGAAGCTTTCTTT
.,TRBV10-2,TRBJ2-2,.,CASSEQGNTGELFF,TGCGCCAGCAGTGAACAGGGTAACACCGGGGAGCTGTTTTTT
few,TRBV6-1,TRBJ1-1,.,CASSDYTEAFF,TGTGCCAGCAGTGACTACACTGAAGCTTTCTTT
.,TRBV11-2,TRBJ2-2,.,CASSLVGPQGGELFF,TGTGCCAGCAGCTTAGTCGGGCCCCAGGGCGGGGAGCTGTTTTTT
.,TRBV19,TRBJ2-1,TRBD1,CATSIQTGVYNEQFF,TGTGCCACCAGTATCCAGACAGGGGTGTACAATGAGCAGTTCTTC
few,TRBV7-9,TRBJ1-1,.,CASSLDSMVTEAFF,TGTGCCAGCAGCTTAGATAGCATGGTCACTGAAGCTTTCTTT
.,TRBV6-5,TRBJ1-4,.,CASSPLGQKDEKLFF,TGTGCCAGCAGTCCCCTGGGACAAAAAGATGAAAAACTGTTTTTT
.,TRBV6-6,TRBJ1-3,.,CASSRTASGNTIYF,TGTGCCAGCAGTAGGACAGCCTCTGGAAACACCATATATTTT
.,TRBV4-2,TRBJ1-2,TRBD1,CASSRTGEDYGYTF,TGTGCCAGCAGCCGGACAGGGGAGGACTATGGCTACACCTTC
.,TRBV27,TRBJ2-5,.,CASSFLSRGTQETQYF,TGTGCCAGCAGTTTTCTTTCCCGGGGAACCCAAGAGACCCAGTACTTC
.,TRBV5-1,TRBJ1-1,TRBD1,CASSLEGRGTEAFF,TGCGCCAGCAGCTTGGAAGGCAGGGGGACTGAAGCTTTCTTT
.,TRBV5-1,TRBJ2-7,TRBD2,CASGGGVASYEQYF,TGCGCCAGCGGGGGAGGGGTTGCCTCCTACGAGCAGTACTTC
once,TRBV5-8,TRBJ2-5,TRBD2,CASSQGTSEGETQYF,TGTGCCAGCAGCCAAGGGACTAGCGAGGGAGAGACCCAGTACTTC
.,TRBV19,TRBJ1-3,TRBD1,CASTSQGVTGNTIYF,TGTGCCAGTACCTCACAGGGGGTTACTGGAAACACCATATATTTT
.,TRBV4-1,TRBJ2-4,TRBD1,CASSHSGGAKNIQYF,TGCGCCAGCAGCCACTCAGGGGGAGCCAAAAACATTCAGTACTTC
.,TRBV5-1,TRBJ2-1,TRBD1,CASSLEQGFNEQFF,TGCGCCAGCAGCTTGGAACAGGGGTTTAATGAGCAGTTCTTC
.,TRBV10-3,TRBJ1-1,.,CAISPDKLNTEAFF,TGTGCCATCAGTCCAGACAAACTGAACACTGAAGCTTTCTTT
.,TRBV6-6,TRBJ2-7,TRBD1,CASSPWGQKENYEQYF,TGTGCCAGCAGCCCCTGGGGACAGAAGGAAAACTACGAGCAGTACTTC
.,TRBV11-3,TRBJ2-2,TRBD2,CASSLRTSGNTGELFF,TGTGCCAGCAGCTTGCGGACTAGCGGGAACACCGGGGAGCTGTTTTTT
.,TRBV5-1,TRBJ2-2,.,CASSLWTDPGELFF,TGCGCCAGCAGCTTATGGACAGATCCCGGGGAGCTGTTTTTT
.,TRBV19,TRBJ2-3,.,CASSTSSMSTQYF,TGTGCCAGTAGTACGAGTAGTATGAGTACGCAGTATTTT
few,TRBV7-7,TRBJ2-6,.,CASSPGSGANVLTF,TGTGCCAGCAGCCCAGGGTCCGGGGCCAACGTCCTGACTTTC
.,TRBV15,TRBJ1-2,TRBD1,CATSRGPTGDYGYTF,TGTGCCACCAGCAGAGGTCCGACAGGGGACTATGGCTACACCTTC
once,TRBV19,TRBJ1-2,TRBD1,CASSMPDRVGYGYTF,TGTGCCAGTAGTATGCCGGACAGGGTGGGCTATGGCTACACCTTC
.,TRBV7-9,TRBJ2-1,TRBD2,CASSSSGGRVSFWDEQFF,TGTGCCAGCAGCTCGTCGGGCGGGAGGGTTTCTTTTTGGGATGAGCAGTTCTTC
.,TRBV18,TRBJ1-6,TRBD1,CASSQKPGQGDSPLHF,TGTGCCAGCTCTCAAAAACCGGGACAGGGAGATTCACCCCTCCACTTT
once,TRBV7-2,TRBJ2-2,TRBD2,CASSFFASGSLYTGELFF,TGTGCCAGCAGCTTTTTTGCTAGCGGGAGCCTTTATACCGGGGAGCTGTTTTTT
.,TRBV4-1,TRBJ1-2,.,CASSQEQAAYGYTF,TGCGCCAGCAGCCAAGAACAGGCCGCCTATGGCTACACCTTC
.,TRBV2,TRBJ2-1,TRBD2,CASSEDLAGTGEQFF,TGTGCCAGCAGTGAAGACCTAGCGGGGACCGGTGAGCAGTTCTTC
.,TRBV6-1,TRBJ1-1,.,CASSGYTGLPEAFF,TGTGCCAGCAGTGGGTACACAGGGTTACCTGAAGCTTTCTTT
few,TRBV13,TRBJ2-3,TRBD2,CASSSRSAGTSGTDTQYF,TGTGCCAGCAGCTCACGGTCCGCTGGGACTAGCGGTACAGATACGCAGTATTTT